This TCR beta chain was profiled in a study of T cell responses to AZD1222 COVID-19 vaccine. This CDR3 region has 13 residues. Per the germline V gene, CDR1 is MGHDK and CDR2 is SYGVNS. V was shortened by 6 bases and J by 2 bases, with 7 bases between the two germline ends. As to this clone: Its target is unknown.

Broader study findings: In all cases, repertoires were sampled only after the peak T cell response.

Assay used: immunoSEQ multiplex PCR; TCRdb lists only in-frame clones, some missing. Seen here are around 91,000 clones, about 89% observed once, and the top ten hold just over 8%. The sequence came from an adult who received the AZD1222 COVID-19 vaccine. The sequences come from peripheral blood, collected 28 days after the second AZD1222 dose. The rearrangement links TRBV25-1 to TRBJ2-2, with D perhaps TRBD1 (5 bases). For the CDR3, the DNA is TGTGCCAGCAGGGGGCTAAACACCGGGGAGCTGTTTTTT. Translation gives CASRGLNTGELFF.